These 10 T cell receptor beta chains came from one sample sequenced in a study of cytomegalovirus exposure and HLA in healthy donors. The primer mix had 60 Vbeta and 13 Jbeta primers. TCRdb keeps only in-frame clones here, not all; method: immunoSEQ multiplex PCR. Among 99,000 or so clones, under 85% were seen once, and the ten largest hold around 2.1%. The material sequenced was PBMCs. These receptors all come from a man younger than 40 in good health and CMV-seronegative.

The J gene is TRBJ1-1, the V gene TRBV25-1; the D gene is possibly TRBD1 (5 bases). This CDR3 has 13 residues. V shed 1 base and J shed 10 bases, with 13 bases lying between them. From germline, CDR1 is MGHDK and CDR2 SYGVNS. This CDR3 reads CASSESRDSGAFF. Written as DNA, the CDR3 is TGTGCCAGCAGTGAATCCAGGGATTCCGGAGCTTTCTTT. Together with reference TRBV25-1 and TRBJ1-1, the CDR3 gives the full variable domain: EADIYQTPRYLVIGTGKKITLECSQTMGHDKMYWYQQDPGMELHLIHYSYGVNSTEKGDLSSESTVSRIRTEHFPLTLESARPSHTSQYLCASSESRDSGAFFGQGTRLTVV.

The rearrangement uses TRBV18 and TRBJ2-5; TRBD1 might be the D (6 bases). The end of the DNA aligns better with TRBJ2-7, so the J call may be wrong. Germline loops: CDR1 KGHSH, CDR2 LQKENI. The CDR3 is 14 amino acids. CDR3 amino acids: CASSPGDTYYEQYF. CDR3 bases: TGTGCCAGCTCACCGGGGGACACTTACTACGAGCAGTACTTC.

The rearrangement joins TRBV30 to TRBJ2-5; TRBD2 agrees at 12 bases. The germline V gene has CDR1 GTSNPN and CDR2 SVGIG (reference sequence). Trimming cost V 5 bases and J 5 bases; bases outside gene matches: 3. The CDR3 extends over 13 amino acids. The CDR3 coding sequence is TGTGCCTGGGGACTAGCGGGGAGCGAGACCCAGTACTTC. Protein sequence: CAWGLAGSETQYF.

The table lists this clone with a count of one. The gene calls are TRBV6-5 and TRBJ2-3; 7 nucleotides agree with TRBD1. This CDR3 is 15 amino acids long. V lost 4 bases, J lost 2 bases, and 6 bases stayed unmatched. CDR1 and CDR2 from the germline V gene are MNHEY and SVGAGI. CDR3 protein: CASSLDRQYTDTQYF. DNA of the CDR3: TGTGCCAGCAGTTTGGACAGGCAATACACAGATACGCAGTATTTT.

The rearrangement links TRBV10-3 to TRBJ2-3; weak D call: TRBD2 (5 bases). V gave up 2 bases and J gave up 4 bases, with 10 bases separating them. Germline V gene lookup returns CDR1 ENHRY and CDR2 SYGVKD. The CDR3 is 14 amino acids. The DNA of the CDR3 is TGTGCCATCAGTGAGGGAGGTATTCCAGATACGCAGTATTTT. This translates into CAISEGGIPDTQYF.

The rearrangement joins TRBV7-9 to TRBJ2-7; the D gene is possibly TRBD2 (6 bases). Germline V gives CDR1 SEHNR, CDR2 FQNEAQ (reference sequence). The V gene lost 8 bases and the J gene lost 6 bases, with 26 bases spanning the gap. This CDR3 is built from 16 residues. In DNA, the CDR3 is TGTGCCAGCCGCCCCCCGGTGGCGGGGACCCGATCCGAGCAGTACTTC. Translation gives CASRPPVAGTRSEQYF.

The chain couples TRBV30 to TRBJ1-5; D gene unclear. With 0 bases removed from V and 1 base from J, the gap between germline ends came to 10 bases. The V gene's germline CDR1 is GTSNPN and CDR2 SVGIG (reference sequence). The CDR3 length is 15 residues. CDR3 bases: TGTGCCTGGAGTGTTTTAGGAGACAGCAATCAGCCCCAGCATTTT. Residues: CAWSVLGDSNQPQHF.

V gene TRBV30 combines with J gene TRBJ1-3; D is undetermined. With 5 bases removed from V and 4 bases from J, the gap between germline ends came to 6 bases. The CDR3 sequence is 11 residues long. From germline, CDR1 is GTSNPN and CDR2 SVGIG (reference sequence). The CDR3 protein is CAWGPGNTIYF. CDR3 DNA: TGTGCCTGGGGCCCCGGAAACACCATATATTTT.

This clone was detected once. The chain employs TRBV15 and TRBJ1-3; D is possibly TRBD1 (5 bases). The CDR3 has 16 amino acids. Per the germline V gene, CDR1 is LNHNV and CDR2 is YYDKDF (reference sequence). Trimming removed 1 base from V and 0 bases from J, with 10 bases in between. CDR3 amino acids: CATSRGGSFSGNTIYF. CDR3 DNA: TGTGCCACCAGCAGAGGGGGCAGCTTCTCTGGAAACACCATATATTTT.

This clone has just a few counts. The chain has TRBV14 and TRBJ2-1; tentatively, D is TRBD2 (5 bases). Per the germline V gene, CDR1 is SGHDN and CDR2 is FVKESK. V lost 4 bases to trimming and J lost 5 bases, with 15 bases between them. This CDR3 contains 15 residues. The CDR3 reads CASSRARDLDNEQFF. In DNA form, the CDR3 reads TGTGCCAGCAGCCGCGCCCGGGATTTGGACAATGAGCAGTTCTTC.